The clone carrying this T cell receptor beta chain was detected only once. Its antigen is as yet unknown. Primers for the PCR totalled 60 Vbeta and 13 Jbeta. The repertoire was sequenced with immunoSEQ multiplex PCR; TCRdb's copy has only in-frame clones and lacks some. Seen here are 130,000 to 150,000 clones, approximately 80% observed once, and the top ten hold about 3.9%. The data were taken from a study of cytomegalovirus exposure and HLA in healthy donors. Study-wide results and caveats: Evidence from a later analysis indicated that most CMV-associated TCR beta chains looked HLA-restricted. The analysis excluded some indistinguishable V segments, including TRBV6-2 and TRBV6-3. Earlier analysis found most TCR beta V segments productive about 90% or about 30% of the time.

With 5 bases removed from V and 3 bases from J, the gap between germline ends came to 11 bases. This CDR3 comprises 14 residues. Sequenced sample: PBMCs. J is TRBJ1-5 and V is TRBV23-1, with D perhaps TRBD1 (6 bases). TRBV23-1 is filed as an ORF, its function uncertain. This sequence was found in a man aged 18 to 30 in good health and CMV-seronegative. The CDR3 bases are TGCGCCAGCAGTTGCAGGACAGACAATCAGCCCCAGCATTTT. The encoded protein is CASSCRTDNQPQHF.